The TCR beta chain described here comes from a study of blood T cell repertoires in COVID-19. Looking at the study overall: COVID-19 samples from acute and convalescent phases originated in the United States, Italy and Spain. The analysed material was cDNA or gDNA that came from T cells, B-cell-depleted T cells, or PBMCs.

Per the study methods: Researchers report that nucleated cell counts were estimated from reference gene primer amplification. Libraries were prepared by immunoSEQ multiplex PCR; TCRdb keeps only in-frame clonotypes and omits some of them. The V and J calls and clone size are taken from that table; D and trimming were inferred from the DNA. This sample has some 94,000 clones, with 65% to 85% found just once. The clonotype was recovered from a man aged 65 to 79 with active or convalescent COVID-19. Sequencing used peripheral blood.

DNA for the CDR3: TGTGCCAGCAGCTCGACAGGGTCTGGTGGCGAGCAGTACTTC. Its protein is CASSSTGSGGEQYF. The rearrangement joins TRBV7-9 to TRBJ2-7, with 7 bases identical to TRBD1. Germline V lookup: CDR1 SEHNR, CDR2 FQNEAQ (reference sequence). The CDR3 consists of 14 residues. V shed 4 bases, J shed 6 bases, and the junction held 9 bases outside the gene matches.